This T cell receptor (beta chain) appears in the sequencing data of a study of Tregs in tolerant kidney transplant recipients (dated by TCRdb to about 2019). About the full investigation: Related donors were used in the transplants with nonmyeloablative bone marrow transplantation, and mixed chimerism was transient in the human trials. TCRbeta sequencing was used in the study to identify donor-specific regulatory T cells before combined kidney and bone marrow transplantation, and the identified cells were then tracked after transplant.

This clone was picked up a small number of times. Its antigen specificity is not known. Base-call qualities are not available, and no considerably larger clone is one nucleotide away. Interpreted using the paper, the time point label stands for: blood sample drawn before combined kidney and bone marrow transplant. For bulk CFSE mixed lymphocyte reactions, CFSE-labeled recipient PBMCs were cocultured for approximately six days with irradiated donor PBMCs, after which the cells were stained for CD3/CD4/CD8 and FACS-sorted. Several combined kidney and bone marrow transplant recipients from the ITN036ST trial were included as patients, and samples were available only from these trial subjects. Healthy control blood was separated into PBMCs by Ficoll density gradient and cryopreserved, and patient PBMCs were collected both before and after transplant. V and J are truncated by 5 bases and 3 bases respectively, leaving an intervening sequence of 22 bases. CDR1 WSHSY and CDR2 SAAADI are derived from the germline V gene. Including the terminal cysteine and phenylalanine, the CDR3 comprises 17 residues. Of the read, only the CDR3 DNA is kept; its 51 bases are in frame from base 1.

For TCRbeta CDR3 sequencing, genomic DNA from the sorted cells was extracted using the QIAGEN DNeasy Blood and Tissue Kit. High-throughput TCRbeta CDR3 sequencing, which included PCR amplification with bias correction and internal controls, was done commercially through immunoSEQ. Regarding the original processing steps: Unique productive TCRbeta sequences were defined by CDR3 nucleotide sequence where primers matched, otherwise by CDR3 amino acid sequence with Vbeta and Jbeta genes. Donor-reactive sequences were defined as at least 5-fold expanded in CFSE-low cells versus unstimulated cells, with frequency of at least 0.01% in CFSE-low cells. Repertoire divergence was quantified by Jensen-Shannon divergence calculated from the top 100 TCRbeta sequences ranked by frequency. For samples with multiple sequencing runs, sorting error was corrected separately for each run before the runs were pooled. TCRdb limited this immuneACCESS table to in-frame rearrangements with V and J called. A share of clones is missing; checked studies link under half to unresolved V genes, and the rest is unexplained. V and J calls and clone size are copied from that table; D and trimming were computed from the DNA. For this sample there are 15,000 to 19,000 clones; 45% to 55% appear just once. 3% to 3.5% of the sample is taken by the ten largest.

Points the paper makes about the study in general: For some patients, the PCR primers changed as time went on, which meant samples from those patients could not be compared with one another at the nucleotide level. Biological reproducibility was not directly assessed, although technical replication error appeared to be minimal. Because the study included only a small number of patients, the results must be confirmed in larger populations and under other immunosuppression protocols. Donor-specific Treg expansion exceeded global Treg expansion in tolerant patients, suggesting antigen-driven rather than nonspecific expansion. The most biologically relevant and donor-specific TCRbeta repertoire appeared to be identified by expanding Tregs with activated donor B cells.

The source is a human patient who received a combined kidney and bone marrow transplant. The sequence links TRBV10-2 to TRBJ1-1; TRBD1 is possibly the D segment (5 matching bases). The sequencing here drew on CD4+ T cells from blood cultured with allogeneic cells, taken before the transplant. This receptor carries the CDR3 CASSRSRVEVWDTEAFF. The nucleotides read TGCGCCAGCAGTAGGTCCAGGGTAGAGGTGTGGGACACTGAAGCTTTCTTT.